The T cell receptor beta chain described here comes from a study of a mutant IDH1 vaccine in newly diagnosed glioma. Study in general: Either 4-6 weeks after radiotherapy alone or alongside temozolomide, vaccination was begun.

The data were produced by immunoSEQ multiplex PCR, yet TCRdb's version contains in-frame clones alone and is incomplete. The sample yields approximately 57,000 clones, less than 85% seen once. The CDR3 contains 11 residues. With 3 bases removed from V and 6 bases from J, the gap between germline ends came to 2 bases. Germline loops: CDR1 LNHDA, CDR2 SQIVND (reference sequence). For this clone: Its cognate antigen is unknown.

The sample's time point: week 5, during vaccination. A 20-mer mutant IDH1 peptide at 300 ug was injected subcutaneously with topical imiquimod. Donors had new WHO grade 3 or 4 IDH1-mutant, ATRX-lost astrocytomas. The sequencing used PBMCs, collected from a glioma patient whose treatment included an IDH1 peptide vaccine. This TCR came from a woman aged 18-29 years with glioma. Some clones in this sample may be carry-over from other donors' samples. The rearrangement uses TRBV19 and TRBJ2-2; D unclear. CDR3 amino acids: CASSIPGELFF. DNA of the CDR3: TGTGCCAGTAGTATCCCCGGGGAGCTGTTTTTT.